A single T cell receptor (beta chain) is shown here with its context. The Seattle site enrolled patients during active infection and followed them longitudinally. This sample was included in a study of blood T cell repertoires in COVID-19. In the study overall: The origin of the acute and convalescent COVID-19 samples was the United States, Italy and Spain.

The CDR3 sequence is 15 residues long. V was clipped by 1 base and J by 0 bases, with 9 bases between them. Germline CDR1 reads SGHRS; CDR2 reads YFSETQ. Original methodology: The authors estimated nucleated cell counts from reference gene primer amplification. Only in-frame clones appear in the TCRdb table, and some are missing; sequencing was by immunoSEQ multiplex PCR. V, J and clone size reflect that table, while D and trimming were determined from the DNA. Altogether roughly 380,000 clones are present, 89% being singletons, with the ten largest covering approximately 1.5%. The chain employs TRBV5-1 and TRBJ2-3, with no clear D. The source of this sequence is a woman in her 40s with COVID-19, enrolled during active disease. The material sequenced was peripheral blood. Here the CDR3 reads CASSLWSRSTDTQYF. CDR3 sequence (DNA): TGCGCCAGCAGCTTGTGGAGCCGAAGCACAGATACGCAGTATTTT.